The 17 T cell receptor beta chains below all came from one sample that was sequenced in a study of Tregs in tolerant kidney transplant recipients. Here immunoSEQ multiplex PCR was the method, and the copy in TCRdb shows in-frame clones only, minus some. The specimen's table records roughly 48,000 clones. Sequencing used CD4+ T cells from blood, obtained before the transplant. The origin of the receptors is a human donor who received a combined kidney and bone marrow transplant.

On this clone: The read terminates 3 residues before the CDR3 end, so the remaining end is supplied by the germline J gene. The chain combines TRBV20-1 with TRBJ2-7, with TRBD1 identical over 8 bases. The V gene end was trimmed by 3 bases and the J gene end by 2 bases; junction bases not matched to a gene: 6. CDR3 length equals 14 residues. The germline V gene encodes CDR1 DFQATT and CDR2 SNEGSKA (reference sequence). The CDR3 DNA, read in part, is TGCAGTGCTAGTGCCAGGGGGCACCCCTACGAG. Translated, it gives CSASARGHPYE. The whole CDR3 sequence is CSASARGHPYEQYF.

For this clone: The CDR3 is cut off 3 residues early in the read; its end comes from the germline J gene. The chain combines TRBV19 with TRBJ1-4; a weak D match, TRBD1 (6 bases). Germline V gene lookup returns CDR1 LNHDA and CDR2 SQIVND (reference sequence). CDR3 length: 15 amino acids. Trimming removed 3 bases at V and 2 bases at J, with 10 bases between. CDR3 residues: CASSISGVTNEKLFF. CDR3 bases read: TGTGCCAGTAGTATCTCAGGGGTCACTAATGAAAAA.

Comment on this clone: The read ends 3 residues shy of where the CDR3 ends; the end is completed using the germline J gene. The J gene is TRBJ2-7, the V gene TRBV5-1; 11 nucleotides match TRBD2. Germline V lookup: CDR1 SGHRS, CDR2 YFSETQ. There are 13 residues in the CDR3. J was trimmed by 4 bases and V by 5 bases; bases with no gene match: 2. CDR3 DNA (partial): TGCGCCAGCAGTACTAGCGGGAGTTACGAG. Translated: CASSTSGSYE. The whole CDR3 sequence reads CASSTSGSYEQYF.

Regarding this clone: The observed sequence ends 3 residues before the CDR3 terminus, with the missing tail filled in from the germline J gene. The chain employs TRBV30 and TRBJ2-7; D possibly corresponds to TRBD1 (5 bases). Germline values: CDR1 GTSNPN, CDR2 SVGIG (reference sequence). This CDR3 has 14 residues. The germline V and J ends were trimmed by 4 bases and 3 bases, with 16 bases remaining between them. CDR3 DNA, as far as it was read: TGTGCCTGGAATAAGGGGTTGGAACTCTACGAG. Translation: CAWNKGLELYE. The CDR3 in full is CAWNKGLELYEQYF.

A remark on this clone: The read ends 3 residues shy of where the CDR3 ends; the end is completed using the germline J gene. This sequence joins TRBV7-8 and TRBJ2-7; 11 bases map to TRBD1. The CDR3 consists of 14 residues. The junction had 1 base not matched to a gene; V was cut back by 0 bases and J by 6 bases. Germline CDR1 is SGHVS and CDR2 is FQNEAQ. CDR3 in amino acids: CASSLAGTGGEQYF. The covered CDR3 bases are TGTGCCAGCAGCTTAGCCGGGACAGGGGGCGAG.

In the case of this clone: The observed sequence ends 3 residues before the CDR3 terminus, with the missing tail filled in from the germline J gene. The rearrangement links TRBV19 to TRBJ2-1; a possible D gene is TRBD1 (5 bases). Trimming removed 6 bases from V and 5 bases from J, with 11 bases in between. Germline values: CDR1 LNHDA, CDR2 SQIVND (reference sequence). The CDR3 has 13 amino acids. Here the CDR3 reads CASSWGLNNEQFF. The CDR3 DNA, read in part, is TGTGCCAGTAGCTGGGGCTTGAACAATGAG. Variable domain in full (rest from reference TRBV19 and TRBJ2-1): DGGITQSPKYLFRKEGQNVTLSCEQNLNHDAMYWYRQDPGQGLRLIYYSQIVNDFQKGDIAEGYSVSREKKESFPLTVTSAQKNPTAFYLCASSWGLNNEQFFGPGTRLTVL.

The CDR3 bases that were read are TGTGCCTGGAGTACCGCTCAGCGGCTTGCCTACGAG. The encoded protein is CAWSTAQRLAYE. The CDR3, in full, reads CAWSTAQRLAYEQYF. The V and J genes are TRBV30 and TRBJ2-7; D might be TRBD2 (5 bases). With the read ending 3 residues before the CDR3 end, the germline J gene is used to fill in that end. This CDR3 has 15 residues. CDR1 is GTSNPN and CDR2 is SVGIG in the germline V gene (reference sequence). V was shortened by 2 bases and J by 2 bases, with 16 bases between the two germline ends.

Regarding this clone: Read sequence stops 3 residues before the CDR3 end, and the germline J gene provides the missing end. This chain links TRBV6-2 or TRBV6-3 with TRBJ2-7; the D is unclear. This CDR3 spans 11 amino acids. Germline V lookup: CDR1 MNHEY, CDR2 SVGEGT. Trimming cost V 3 bases and J 4 bases, with 4 bases left between them. The part of the CDR3 DNA that was read is TGTGCCAGCAGTTATCAGTACGAG. Translating it yields CASSYQYE. The CDR3 in full is CASSYQYEQYF.

Concerning this clone itself: Coverage ceases 3 residues before the CDR3 finishes, and the germline J gene fills in the end. This sequence joins TRBV7-8 and TRBJ2-5; 10 nucleotides agree with TRBD1. The CDR3 loop spans 15 amino acids. In germline, CDR1 is SGHVS, CDR2 FQNEAQ. The V gene end was trimmed by 5 bases and the J gene end by 2 bases; junction bases not matched to a gene: 5. The sequenced part of the CDR3 DNA is TGTGCCAGCAGCCCCGGGACAGGGGATCAAGAGACC. Its translation is CASSPGTGDQET. The whole CDR3 reads CASSPGTGDQETQYF.

As for this clone: The CDR3 end falls 3 residues outside the read, so it is completed with the germline J gene. The chain recombines TRBV11-2 with TRBJ2-5, with 7 bases lining up with TRBD1. Germline lookup yields CDR1 SGHAT and CDR2 FQNNGV. The CDR3 covers 13 residues. J lost 3 bases, V lost 4 bases, and 2 bases had no gene match. CDR3 DNA, as far as it was read: TGTGCCAGCAGCTCCGGGACAGAAGAGACC. As protein: CASSSGTEET. The entire CDR3 protein is CASSSGTEETQYF.

In the case of this clone: Read coverage stops 3 residues before the CDR3 terminus; the germline J gene supplies the remainder. The chain has TRBV19 and TRBJ1-2, with 7 bases aligning to TRBD1. The CDR3 contains 15 residues. V was pared by 9 bases and J by 1 base, with 11 bases of the junction left unmatched. Germline V gene sequence: CDR1 LNHDA, CDR2 SQIVND (reference sequence). CDR3 region: CASRDRLQFNYGYTF. Incomplete CDR3 DNA: TGTGCCAGCCGGGACAGACTCCAATTTAACTATGGC.

Worth noting for this clone: The CDR3 end is not reached by the read, which stops 3 residues before it; the germline J gene fills it in. The chain recombines TRBV5-1 with TRBJ2-4; 10 nucleotides align to TRBD2. The length of the CDR3 is 16 residues. The ends lost 3 bases at V and 1 base at J; junction bases unmatched: 4. The germline CDR1 and CDR2 sequences are SGHRS and YFSETQ. The CDR3 DNA, read in part, is TGCGCCAGCAGCTCTGAAGCGGGAGGGGCCAAAAACATT. This encodes CASSSEAGGAKNI. The whole CDR3 region reads CASSSEAGGAKNIQYF.

As concerns this clone: The CDR3 is cut off 3 residues early in the read; its end comes from the germline J gene. This chain links TRBV18 with TRBJ2-5, with 12 nucleotides matching TRBD2. Germline-derived CDR1 and CDR2 are KGHSH and LQKENI. After removal of 5 bases from V and 1 base from J, the junction contained 5 bases not matched to a gene. The CDR3 extends over 16 amino acids. CDR3 DNA, as far as it was read: TGTGCCAGCTCATCGCGACTAGCGGGAGCCCAAGAGACC. Protein sequence: CASSSRLAGAQET. The CDR3 as a whole reads CASSSRLAGAQETQYF.

Comment on this clone: The read falls 3 residues short of the CDR3 end, and the missing part is taken from the germline J gene. The chain carries TRBV7-9 and TRBJ2-7, with D uncertain. V lost 2 bases and J lost 5, with 4 bases in between. There are 11 residues in the CDR3. Germline V gene data show CDR1 as SEHNR and CDR2 as FQNEAQ (reference sequence). CDR3 DNA, as far as it was read: TGTGCCAGCAGCTTACTACACGAG. Encoded protein: CASSLLHE. Given in full, the CDR3 is CASSLLHEQYF.

Of note for this clone: The CDR3 end falls 3 residues outside the read, so it is completed with the germline J gene. This sequence joins TRBV13 and TRBJ2-6, with 9 bases fitting TRBD1. With 4 bases clipped from V and 4 bases from J, the junction kept 11 bases outside the gene matches. Per germline, CDR1 PRHDT and CDR2 FYEKMQ (reference sequence). The CDR3 is 18 residues long. This chain's CDR3 is CASSSDRDRASGANVLTF. Partial CDR3 DNA: TGTGCCAGCAGCTCCGACCGGGACAGGGCGTCAGGGGCCAACGTC.

A note on this clone: The CDR3 end lies 3 residues beyond the end of the read and is filled in from the germline J gene. The rearrangement joins TRBV5-1 to TRBJ2-1, with TRBD2 matching over 9 bases. From germline, CDR1 is SGHRS and CDR2 YFSETQ. Trimming cost V 0 bases and J 4 bases; bases outside gene matches: 5. The CDR3 spans 16 residues. CDR3 DNA (partial): TGCGCCAGCAGCTTGGCCGGACTAGCGACTTACAATGAG. Its translation: CASSLAGLATYNE. The full CDR3 is CASSLAGLATYNEQFF.

On this clone itself: The CDR3 end falls 3 residues outside the read, so it is completed with the germline J gene. The gene calls are TRBV29-1 and TRBJ1-1, with 7 bases aligning to TRBD1. Germline assignment: CDR1 SQVTM and CDR2 ANQGSEA. Germline trimming cut 6 bases from V and 5 bases from J; bases unmatched to any gene: 9. The CDR3 has 13 amino acids. The CDR3 sequence is CSVRWTGETEAFF. The CDR3 bases that were read are TGCAGCGTGCGCTGGACAGGTGAGACTGAA.